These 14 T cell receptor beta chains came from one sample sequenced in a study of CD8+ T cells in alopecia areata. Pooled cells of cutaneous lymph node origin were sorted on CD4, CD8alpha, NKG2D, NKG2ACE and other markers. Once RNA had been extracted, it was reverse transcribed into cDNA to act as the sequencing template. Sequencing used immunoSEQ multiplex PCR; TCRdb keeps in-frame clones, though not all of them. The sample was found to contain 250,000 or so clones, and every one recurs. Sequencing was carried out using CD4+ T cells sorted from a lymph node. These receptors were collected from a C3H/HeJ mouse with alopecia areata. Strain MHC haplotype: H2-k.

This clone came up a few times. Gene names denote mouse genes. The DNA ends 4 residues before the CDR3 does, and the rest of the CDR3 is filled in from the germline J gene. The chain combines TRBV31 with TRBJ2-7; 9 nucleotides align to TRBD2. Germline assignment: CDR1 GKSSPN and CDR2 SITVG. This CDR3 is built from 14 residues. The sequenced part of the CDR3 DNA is TGTGCCTGGAGTCCGACTGGGGGCGGTGAT. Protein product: CAWSPTGGGD. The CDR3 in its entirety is CAWSPTGGGDEQYF.

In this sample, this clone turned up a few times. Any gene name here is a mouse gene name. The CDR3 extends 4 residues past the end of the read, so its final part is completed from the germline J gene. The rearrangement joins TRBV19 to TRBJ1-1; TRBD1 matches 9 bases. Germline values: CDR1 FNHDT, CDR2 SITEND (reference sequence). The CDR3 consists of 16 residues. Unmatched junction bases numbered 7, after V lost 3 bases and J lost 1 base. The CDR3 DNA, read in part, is TGTGCCAGCAGTAAACAGGGGGCGAGGGGAAACACA. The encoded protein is CASSKQGARGNT. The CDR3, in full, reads CASSKQGARGNTEVFF.

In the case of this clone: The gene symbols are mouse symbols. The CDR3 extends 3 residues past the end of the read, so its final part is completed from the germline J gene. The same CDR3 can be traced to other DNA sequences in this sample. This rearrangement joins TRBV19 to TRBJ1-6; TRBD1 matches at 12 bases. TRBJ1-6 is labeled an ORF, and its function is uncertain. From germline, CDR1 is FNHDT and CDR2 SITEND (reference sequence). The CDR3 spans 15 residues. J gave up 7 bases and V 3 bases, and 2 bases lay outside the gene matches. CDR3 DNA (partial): TGTGCCAGCAGTAGGGACAGGGGGCGGAATTCGCCC. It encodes CASSRDRGRNSP. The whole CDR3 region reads CASSRDRGRNSPLYF.

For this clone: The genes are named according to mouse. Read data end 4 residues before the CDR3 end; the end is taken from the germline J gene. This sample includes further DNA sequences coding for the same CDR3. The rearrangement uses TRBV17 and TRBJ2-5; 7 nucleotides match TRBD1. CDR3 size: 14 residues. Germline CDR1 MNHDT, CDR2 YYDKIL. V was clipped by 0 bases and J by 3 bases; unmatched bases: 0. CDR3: CASSRDRGQDTQYF. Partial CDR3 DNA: TGTGCTAGCAGTAGAGACAGGGGGCAAGAC.

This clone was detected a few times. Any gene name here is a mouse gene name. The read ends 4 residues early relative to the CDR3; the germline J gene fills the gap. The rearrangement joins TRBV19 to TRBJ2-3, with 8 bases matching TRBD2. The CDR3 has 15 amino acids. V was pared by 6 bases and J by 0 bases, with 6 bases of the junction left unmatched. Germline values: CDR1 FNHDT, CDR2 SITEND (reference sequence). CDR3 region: CASIRLGLSAETLYF. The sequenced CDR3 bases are TGTGCCAGCATCAGACTGGGGCTTAGTGCAGAA.

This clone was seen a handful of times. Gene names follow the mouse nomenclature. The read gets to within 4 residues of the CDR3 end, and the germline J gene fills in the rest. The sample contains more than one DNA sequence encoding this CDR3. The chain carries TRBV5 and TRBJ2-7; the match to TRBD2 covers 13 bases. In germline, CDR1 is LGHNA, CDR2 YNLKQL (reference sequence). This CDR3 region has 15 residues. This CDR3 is CASSQEGTGGDEQYF. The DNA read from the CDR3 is TGTGCCAGCAGCCAAGAAGGGACTGGGGGGGAT.

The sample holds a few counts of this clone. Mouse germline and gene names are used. CDR3 residues: CAWSLRGGHSDYTF. The sequenced CDR3 bases are TGTGCCTGGAGTCTTAGAGGGGGCCACTCC. J is TRBJ1-2 and V is TRBV31; 7 bases match TRBD1. The read finishes 4 residues shy of the CDR3 end, and the germline J gene is used to complete it. The ends lost 0 bases at V and 3 bases at J; junction bases unmatched: 4. Germline loops: CDR1 GKSSPN, CDR2 SITVG. The CDR3 extends over 14 amino acids.

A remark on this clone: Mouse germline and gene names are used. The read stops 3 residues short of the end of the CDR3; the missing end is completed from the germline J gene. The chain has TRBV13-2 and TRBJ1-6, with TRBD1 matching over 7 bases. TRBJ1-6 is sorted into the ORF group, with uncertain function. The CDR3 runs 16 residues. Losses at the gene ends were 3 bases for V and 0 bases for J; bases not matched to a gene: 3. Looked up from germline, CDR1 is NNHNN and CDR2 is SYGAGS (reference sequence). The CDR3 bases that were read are TGTGCCAGCGGTGTCCGGGACAGTTCCTATAATTCGCCC. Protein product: CASGVRDSSYNSP. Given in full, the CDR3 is CASGVRDSSYNSPLYF.

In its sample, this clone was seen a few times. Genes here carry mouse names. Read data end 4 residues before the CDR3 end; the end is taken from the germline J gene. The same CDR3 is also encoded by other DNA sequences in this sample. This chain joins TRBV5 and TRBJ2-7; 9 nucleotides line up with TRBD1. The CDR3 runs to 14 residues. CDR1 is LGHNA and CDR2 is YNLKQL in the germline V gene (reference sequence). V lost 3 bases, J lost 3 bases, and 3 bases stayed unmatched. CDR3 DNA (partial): TGTGCCAGCAGCCAGCCGGGACAGGGCTAT. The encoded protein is CASSQPGQGY. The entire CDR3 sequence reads CASSQPGQGYEQYF.

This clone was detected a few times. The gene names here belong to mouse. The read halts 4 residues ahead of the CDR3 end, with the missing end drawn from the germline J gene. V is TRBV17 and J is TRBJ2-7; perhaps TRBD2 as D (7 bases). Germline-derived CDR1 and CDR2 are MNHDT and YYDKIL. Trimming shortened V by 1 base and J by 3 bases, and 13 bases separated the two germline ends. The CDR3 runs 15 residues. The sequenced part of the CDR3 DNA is TGTGCTAGCAGTAGAGGGGGGCTGGGGGTCTAT. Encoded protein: CASSRGGLGVY. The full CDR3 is CASSRGGLGVYEQYF.

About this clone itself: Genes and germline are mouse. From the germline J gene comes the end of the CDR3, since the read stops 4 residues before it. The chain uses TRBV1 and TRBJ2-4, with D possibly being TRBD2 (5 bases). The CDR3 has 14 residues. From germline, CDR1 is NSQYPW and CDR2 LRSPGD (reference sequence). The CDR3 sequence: CTCSALRVGNTLYF. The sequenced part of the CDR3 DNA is TGCACCTGCAGTGCACTCAGAGTGGGGAAC.

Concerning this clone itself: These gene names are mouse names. Partial CDR3 DNA: TGTGCCAGCAGTAAGGACAGGGGTGACACCGGG. Amino acids: CASSKDRGDTG. The CDR3 reads in full as CASSKDRGDTGQLYF. The chain employs TRBV19 and TRBJ2-2; 9 bases align to TRBD1. Sequencing ends 4 residues short of the CDR3 end; the germline J gene provides the rest. The CDR3 has 15 residues. V was clipped by 3 bases and J by 3 bases; unmatched bases: 3. The germline gives CDR1 FNHDT, CDR2 SITEND (reference sequence).

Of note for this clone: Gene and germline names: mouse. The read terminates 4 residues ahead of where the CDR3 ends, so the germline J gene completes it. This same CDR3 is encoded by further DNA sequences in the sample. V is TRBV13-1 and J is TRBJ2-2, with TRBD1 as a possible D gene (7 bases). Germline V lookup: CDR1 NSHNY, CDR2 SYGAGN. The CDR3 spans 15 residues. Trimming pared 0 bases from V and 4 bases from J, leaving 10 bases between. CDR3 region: CASSDGQGGTGQLYF. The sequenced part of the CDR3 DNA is TGTGCCAGCAGTGATGGGCAGGGGGGCACCGGG.

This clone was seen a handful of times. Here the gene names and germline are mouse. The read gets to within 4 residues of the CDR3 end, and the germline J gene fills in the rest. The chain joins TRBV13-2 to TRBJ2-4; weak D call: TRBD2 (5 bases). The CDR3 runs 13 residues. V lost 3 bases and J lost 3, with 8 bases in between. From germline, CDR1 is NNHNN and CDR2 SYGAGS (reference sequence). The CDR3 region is CASGGLSQNTLYF. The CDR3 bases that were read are TGTGCCAGCGGTGGACTGTCCCAAAAC.